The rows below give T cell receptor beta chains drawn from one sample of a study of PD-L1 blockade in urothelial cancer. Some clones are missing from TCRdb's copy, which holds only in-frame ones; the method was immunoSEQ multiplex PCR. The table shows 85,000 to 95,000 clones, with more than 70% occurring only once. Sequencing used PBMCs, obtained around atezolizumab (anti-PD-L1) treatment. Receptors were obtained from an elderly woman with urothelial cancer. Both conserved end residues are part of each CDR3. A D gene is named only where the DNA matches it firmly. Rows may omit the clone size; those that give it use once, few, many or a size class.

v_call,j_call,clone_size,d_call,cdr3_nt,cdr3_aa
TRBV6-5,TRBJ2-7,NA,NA,TGTGCCAGCAGTTTCGACAGCTACGAGCAGTACTTC,CASSFDSYEQYF
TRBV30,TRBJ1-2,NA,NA,TGTGCCTGGAAAGGGGCAGGCTATGGCTACACCTTC,CAWKGAGYGYTF
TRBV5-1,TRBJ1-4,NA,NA,TGCGCCAGCAGCTTGGGGCAGGGCCATGAAAAACTGTTTTTT,CASSLGQGHEKLFF
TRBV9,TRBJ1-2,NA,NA,TGTGCCAGCAGCCCTGGGACATCCCGTACCTATGGCTACACCTTC,CASSPGTSRTYGYTF
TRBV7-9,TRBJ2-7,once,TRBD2,TGTGCCAGCAGCTCCTCGGGACTAGTGTCATATGAGCAGTACTTC,CASSSSGLVSYEQYF
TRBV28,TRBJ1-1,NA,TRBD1,TGTGCCAGCAGCCGCAGACAGGGGGCGGATGTAGCTTTCTTT,CASSRRQGADVAFF
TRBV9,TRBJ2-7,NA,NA,TGTGCCAGCAACCGGGACGGGGGCTACGAGCAGTACTTC,CASNRDGGYEQYF
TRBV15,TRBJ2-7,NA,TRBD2,TGTGCCACCAGCACGGTCAGCGGGAGATGGGGCGAGCAGTACTTC,CATSTVSGRWGEQYF
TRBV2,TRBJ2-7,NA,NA,TGTGCCAGCAGGATAGCGGTTTTTTACGAGCAGTACTTC,CASRIAVFYEQYF
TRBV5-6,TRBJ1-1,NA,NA,TGTGCCAGCAGCTTGGAAGTGCGTGGGGGGGTGGCTGAAGCTTTCTTT,CASSLEVRGGVAEAFF